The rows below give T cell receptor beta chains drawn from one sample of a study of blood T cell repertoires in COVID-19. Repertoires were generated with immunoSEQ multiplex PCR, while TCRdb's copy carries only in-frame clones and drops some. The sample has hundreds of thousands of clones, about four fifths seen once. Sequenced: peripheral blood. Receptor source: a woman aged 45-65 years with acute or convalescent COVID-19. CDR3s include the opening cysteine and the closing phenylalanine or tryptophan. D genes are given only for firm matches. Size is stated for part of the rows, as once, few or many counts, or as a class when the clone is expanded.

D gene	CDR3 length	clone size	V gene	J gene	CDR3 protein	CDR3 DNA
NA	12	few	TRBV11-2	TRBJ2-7	CASSFPVVEQYF	TGTGCCAGCAGCTTCCCAGTGGTCGAGCAGTACTTC
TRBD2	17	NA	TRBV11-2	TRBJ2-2	CASSPDLAGFNTGELFF	TGTGCCAGCAGCCCGGACCTAGCGGGATTTAACACCGGGGAGCTGTTTTTT
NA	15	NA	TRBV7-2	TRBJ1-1	CASSPTVSGRTEAFF	TGTGCCAGCAGCCCAACGGTGTCGGGGAGGACTGAAGCTTTCTTT
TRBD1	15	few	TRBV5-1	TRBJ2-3	CASSLDRVDTDTQYF	TGCGCCAGCAGCCTCGACAGGGTAGACACAGATACGCAGTATTTT
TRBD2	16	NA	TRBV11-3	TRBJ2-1	CASSSLTSGGSNEQFF	TGTGCCAGCAGCTCCTTGACTAGCGGGGGATCTAATGAGCAGTTCTTC
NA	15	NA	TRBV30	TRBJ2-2	CAWSVRAGHPGELFF	TGTGCCTGGAGTGTCCGGGCGGGTCACCCCGGGGAGCTGTTTTTT
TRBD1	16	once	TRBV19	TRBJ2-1	CASSAIGQGAYNEQFF	TGTGCCAGTAGTGCCATTGGACAGGGGGCGTACAATGAGCAGTTCTTC
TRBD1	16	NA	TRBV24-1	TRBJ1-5	CATSDPGQGVNQPQHF	TGTGCCACCAGTGATCCGGGGCAGGGGGTCAATCAGCCCCAGCATTTT
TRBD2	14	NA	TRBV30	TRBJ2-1	CAWSRLAGPNEQFF	TGTGCCTGGAGTAGGCTAGCGGGCCCCAATGAGCAGTTCTTC
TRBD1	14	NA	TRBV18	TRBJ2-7	CASSAGTGTYEQYF	TGTGCCAGCTCGGCCGGGACAGGGACCTACGAGCAGTACTTC
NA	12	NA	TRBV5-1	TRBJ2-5	CASRKTQETQYF	TGCGCCAGCAGGAAAACACAAGAGACCCAGTACTTC
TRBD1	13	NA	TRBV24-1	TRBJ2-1	CATSDRNSNEQFF	TGTGCCACCTCGGACAGGAATAGTAATGAGCAGTTCTTC
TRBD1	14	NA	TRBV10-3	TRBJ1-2	CAITMTGGRYGYTF	TGTGCCATCACCATGACAGGGGGTCGGTATGGCTACACCTTC
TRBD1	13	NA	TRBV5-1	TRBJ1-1	CASSLSGGLAAFF	TGCGCCAGCAGCTTGTCAGGGGGCCTTGCGGCTTTCTTT
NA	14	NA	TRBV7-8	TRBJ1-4	CASTIHSGGEKLFF	TGTGCCAGCACTATACACTCCGGAGGTGAAAAACTGTTTTTT
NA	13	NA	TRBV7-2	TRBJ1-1	CASSLARNTEAFF	TGTGCCAGCAGCTTAGCGCGGAACACTGAAGCTTTCTTT
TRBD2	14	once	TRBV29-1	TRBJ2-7	CSVGLAGGPYEQYF	TGCAGCGTGGGACTAGCGGGAGGACCCTACGAGCAGTACTTC
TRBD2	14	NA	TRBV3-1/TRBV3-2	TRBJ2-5	CASSPTSGRVTQYF	TGTGCCAGCAGCCCTACTAGCGGGAGAGTGACCCAGTACTTC
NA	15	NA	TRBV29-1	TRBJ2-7	CSVEDHSARAYEQYF	TGCAGCGTTGAAGATCATTCAGCCAGGGCCTACGAGCAGTACTTC
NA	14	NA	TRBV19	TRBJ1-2	CASSISQGSGGYTF	TGTGCCAGTAGTATATCTCAGGGAAGTGGCGGCTACACCTTC
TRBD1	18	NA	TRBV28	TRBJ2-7	CASSLYKGLGQGAREQYF	TGTGCCAGCAGTTTATATAAGGGATTAGGACAGGGGGCGAGGGAGCAGTACTTC
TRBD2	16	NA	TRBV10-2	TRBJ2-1	CASSGAAGKSYNEQFF	TGCGCCAGCAGTGGGGCAGCGGGGAAATCCTACAATGAGCAGTTCTTC
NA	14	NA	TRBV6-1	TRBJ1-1	CASSERGSDTEAFF	TGTGCCAGCAGTGAAAGGGGGTCGGACACTGAAGCTTTCTTT
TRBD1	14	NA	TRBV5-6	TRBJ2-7	CASSLGDRPYEQYF	TGTGCCAGCAGCTTAGGGGACAGGCCCTACGAGCAGTACTTC
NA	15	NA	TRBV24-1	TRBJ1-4	CATSDSRRDNEKLFF	TGTGCCACCAGTGATTCAAGGAGAGATAATGAAAAACTGTTTTTT
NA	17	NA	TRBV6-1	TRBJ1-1	CASSDHGDPTGNTEAFF	TGTGCCAGCAGTGATCATGGGGATCCAACAGGGAACACTGAAGCTTTCTTT
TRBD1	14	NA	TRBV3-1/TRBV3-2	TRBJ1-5	CASSRTGGNQPQHF	TGTGCCAGCAGCCGAACAGGGGGCAATCAGCCCCAGCATTTT
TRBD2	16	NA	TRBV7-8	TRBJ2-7	CASSLGPSGDSYEQYF	TGTGCCAGCAGCTTAGGGCCTAGCGGGGACTCCTACGAGCAGTACTTC
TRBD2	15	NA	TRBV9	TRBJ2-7	CASSVGSGLQYEQYF	TGTGCCAGCAGCGTAGGATCGGGACTACAATACGAGCAGTACTTC
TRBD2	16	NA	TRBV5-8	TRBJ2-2	CASSSRTSGRSGELFF	TGTGCCAGCAGTTCGAGGACTAGCGGGAGGTCCGGGGAGCTGTTTTTT
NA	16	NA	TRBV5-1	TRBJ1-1	CASSLSIDRLNTEAFF	TGCGCCAGCAGCTTGAGTATTGACAGATTGAACACTGAAGCTTTCTTT
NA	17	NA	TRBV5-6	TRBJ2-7	CASSLLVGGDAFYEQYF	TGTGCCAGCAGCTTGTTAGTGGGAGGAGACGCGTTCTACGAGCAGTACTTC
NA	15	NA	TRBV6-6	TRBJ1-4	CASSYEGATNEKLFF	TGTGCCAGCAGTTACGAGGGGGCAACTAATGAAAAACTGTTTTTT
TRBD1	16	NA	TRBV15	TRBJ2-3	CATSKGQADYTDTQYF	TGTGCCACCAGCAAAGGACAGGCGGATTACACAGATACGCAGTATTTT
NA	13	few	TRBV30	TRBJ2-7	CAWSVTGTYEQYF	TGTGCCTGGAGTGTAACAGGGACCTACGAGCAGTACTTC
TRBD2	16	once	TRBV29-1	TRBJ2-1	CSVVFYAGASYNEQFF	TGCAGCGTTGTGTTTTACGCGGGAGCCTCCTACAATGAGCAGTTCTTC
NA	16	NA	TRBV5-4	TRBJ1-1	CASVRFDEGGNTEAFF	TGTGCCAGCGTCCGCTTTGACGAAGGAGGGAACACTGAAGCTTTCTTT
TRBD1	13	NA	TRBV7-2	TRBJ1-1	CASSLGRGAEAFF	TGTGCCAGCAGCTTGGGCAGGGGGGCTGAAGCTTTCTTT
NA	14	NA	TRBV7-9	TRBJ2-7	CASSLGQACYEQYF	TGTGCCAGCAGCTTAGGACAGGCCTGCTACGAGCAGTACTTC
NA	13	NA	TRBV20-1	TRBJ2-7	CSASLDRLYEQYF	TGCAGTGCTAGTCTGGACAGATTGTACGAGCAGTACTTC
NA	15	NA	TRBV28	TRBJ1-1	CASRPGGASVTEAFF	TGTGCCAGCAGGCCGGGGGGGGCAAGCGTCACTGAAGCTTTCTTT
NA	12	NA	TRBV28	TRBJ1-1	CASSSGRGEAFF	TGTGCCAGCAGTTCGGGGAGGGGTGAAGCTTTCTTT
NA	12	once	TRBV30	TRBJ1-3	CAWSPTGNTIYF	TGTGCCTGGAGTCCCACTGGAAACACCATATATTTT
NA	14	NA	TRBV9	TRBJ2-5	CASSVDSRQETQYF	TGTGCCAGCAGCGTAGACAGCAGACAAGAGACCCAGTACTTC
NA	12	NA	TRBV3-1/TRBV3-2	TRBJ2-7	CASSQDINEQYF	TGTGCCAGCAGCCAAGATATAAACGAGCAGTACTTC
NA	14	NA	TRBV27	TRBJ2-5	CASSLKEGSETQYF	TGTGCCAGCAGTTTAAAAGAGGGATCCGAGACCCAGTACTTC
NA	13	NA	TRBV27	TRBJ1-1	CASRLQVNTEAFF	TGTGCCAGCAGGTTACAGGTGAACACTGAAGCTTTCTTT
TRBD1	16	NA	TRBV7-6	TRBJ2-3	CASSLGTGLSTDTQYF	TGTGCCAGCAGCTTGGGGACAGGCCTCAGCACAGATACGCAGTATTTT
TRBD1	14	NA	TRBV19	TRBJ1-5	CASSIEGADQPQHF	TGTGCCAGTAGTATCGAGGGGGCGGATCAGCCCCAGCATTTT
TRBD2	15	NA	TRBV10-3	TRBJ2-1	CAISVTSGAGNEQFF	TGTGCCATCAGCGTGACTAGCGGAGCCGGTAATGAGCAGTTCTTC
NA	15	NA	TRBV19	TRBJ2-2	CASSIGARNTGELFF	TGTGCCAGTAGTATAGGAGCGAGGAACACCGGGGAGCTGTTTTTT
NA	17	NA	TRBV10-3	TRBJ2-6	CAISETGGDSGANVLTF	TGTGCCATCAGTGAGACAGGGGGGGACTCTGGGGCCAACGTCCTGACTTTC
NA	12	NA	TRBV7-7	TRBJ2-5	CASSSPGETQYF	TGTGCTAGCAGCTCACCGGGGGAGACCCAGTACTTC
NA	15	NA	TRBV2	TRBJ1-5	CASSQDSQGNQPQHF	TGTGCCAGCAGTCAAGACAGTCAGGGCAATCAGCCCCAGCATTTT
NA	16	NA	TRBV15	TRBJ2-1	CATSLPPVAAYNEQFF	TGTGCCACCAGCCTACCGCCAGTAGCGGCCTACAATGAGCAGTTCTTC
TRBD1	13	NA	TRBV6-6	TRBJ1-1	CASSRDRVLGAFF	TGTGCCAGCAGTCGTGACAGGGTTTTGGGAGCTTTCTTT
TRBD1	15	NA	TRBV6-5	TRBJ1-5	CASTPDRGGNQPQHF	TGTGCCAGCACTCCGGACAGGGGAGGCAATCAGCCCCAGCATTTT